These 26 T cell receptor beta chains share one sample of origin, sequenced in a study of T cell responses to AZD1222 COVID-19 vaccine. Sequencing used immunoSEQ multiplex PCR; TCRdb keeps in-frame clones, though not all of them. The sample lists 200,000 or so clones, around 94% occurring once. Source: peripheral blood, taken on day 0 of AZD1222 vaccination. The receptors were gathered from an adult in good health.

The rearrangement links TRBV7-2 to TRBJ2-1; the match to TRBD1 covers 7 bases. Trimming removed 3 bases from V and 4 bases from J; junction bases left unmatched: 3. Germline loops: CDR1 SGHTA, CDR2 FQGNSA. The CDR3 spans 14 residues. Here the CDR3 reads CASSFGQAYNEQFF. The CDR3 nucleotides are TGTGCCAGCAGCTTCGGACAGGCTTACAATGAGCAGTTCTTC.

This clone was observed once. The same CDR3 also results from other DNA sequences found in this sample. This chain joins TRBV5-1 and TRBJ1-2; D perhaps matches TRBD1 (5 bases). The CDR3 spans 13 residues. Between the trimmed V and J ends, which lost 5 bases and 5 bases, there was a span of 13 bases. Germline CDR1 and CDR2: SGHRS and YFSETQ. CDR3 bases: TGCGCCAGCAGTCCCGACAGCAGTTATGGCTACACCTTC. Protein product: CASSPDSSYGYTF.

The CDR3 DNA is TGTGCCAGCAGCAAAGTCCGGCCCCATAGCAATCAGCCCCAGCATTTT. Translation: CASSKVRPHSNQPQHF. J is TRBJ1-5 and V is TRBV21-1. TRBV21-1 is a documented pseudogene. The CDR3 runs 16 residues.

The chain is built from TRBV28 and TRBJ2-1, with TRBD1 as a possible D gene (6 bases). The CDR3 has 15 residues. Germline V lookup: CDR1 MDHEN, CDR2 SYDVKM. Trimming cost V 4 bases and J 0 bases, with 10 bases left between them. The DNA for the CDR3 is TGTGCCAGCAGTTCAGGGGCCAGCTCCTACAATGAGCAGTTCTTC. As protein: CASSSGASSYNEQFF.

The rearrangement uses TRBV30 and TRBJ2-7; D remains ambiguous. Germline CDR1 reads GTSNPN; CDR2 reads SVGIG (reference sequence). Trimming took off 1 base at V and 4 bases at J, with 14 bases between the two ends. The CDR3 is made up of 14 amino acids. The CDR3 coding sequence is TGTGCCTGGAGTGGGGCTACCGATAGATACGAGCAGTACTTC. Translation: CAWSGATDRYEQYF.

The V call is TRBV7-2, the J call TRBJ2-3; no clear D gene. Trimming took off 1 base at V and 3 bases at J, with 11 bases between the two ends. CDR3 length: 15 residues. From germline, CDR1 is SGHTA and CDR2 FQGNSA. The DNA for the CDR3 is TGTGCCAGCAGCTTAGAGCCCGCAAGGACAGATACGCAGTATTTT. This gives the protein CASSLEPARTDTQYF.

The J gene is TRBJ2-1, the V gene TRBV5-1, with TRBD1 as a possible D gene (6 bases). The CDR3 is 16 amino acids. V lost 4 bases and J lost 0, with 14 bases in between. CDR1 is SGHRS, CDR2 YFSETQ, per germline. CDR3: CASSGLTGSSYNEQFF. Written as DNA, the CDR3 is TGCGCCAGCAGCGGACTGACAGGTTCCTCCTACAATGAGCAGTTCTTC. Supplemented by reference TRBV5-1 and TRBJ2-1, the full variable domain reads KAGVTQTPRYLIKTRGQQVTLSCSPISGHRSVSWYQQTPGQGLQFLFEYFSETQRNKGNFPGRFSGRQFSNSRSEMNVSTLELGDSALYLCASSGLTGSSYNEQFFGPGTRLTVL.

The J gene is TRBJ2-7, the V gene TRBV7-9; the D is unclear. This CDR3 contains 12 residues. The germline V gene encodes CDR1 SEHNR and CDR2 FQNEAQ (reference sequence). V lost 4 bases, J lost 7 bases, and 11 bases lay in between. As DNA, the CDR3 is TGTGCCAGCAGCTCGAATATACGGGAGCAGTACTTC. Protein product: CASSSNIREQYF.

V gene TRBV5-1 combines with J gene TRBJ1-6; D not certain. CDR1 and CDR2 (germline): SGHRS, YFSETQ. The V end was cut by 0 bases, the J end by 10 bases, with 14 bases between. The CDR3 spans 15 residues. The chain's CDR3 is CASSLGQWSESPLHF. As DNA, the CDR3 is TGCGCCAGCAGCTTGGGACAATGGTCGGAATCACCCCTCCACTTT.

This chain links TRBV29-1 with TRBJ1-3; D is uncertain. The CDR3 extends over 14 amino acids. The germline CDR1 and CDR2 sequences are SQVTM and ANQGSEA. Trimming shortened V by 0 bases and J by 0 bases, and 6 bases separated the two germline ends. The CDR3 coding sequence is TGCAGCGTTGAAGATAACAGCTCTGGAAACACCATATATTTT. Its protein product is CSVEDNSSGNTIYF.

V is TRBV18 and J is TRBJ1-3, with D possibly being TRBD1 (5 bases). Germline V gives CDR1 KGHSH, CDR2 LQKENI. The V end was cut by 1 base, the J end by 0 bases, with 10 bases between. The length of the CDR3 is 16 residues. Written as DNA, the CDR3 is TGTGCCAGCTCACCACAACAGGACAACTCTGGAAACACCATATATTTT. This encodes CASSPQQDNSGNTIYF. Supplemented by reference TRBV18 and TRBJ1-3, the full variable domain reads NAGVMQNPRHLVRRRGQEARLRCSPMKGHSHVYWYRQLPEEGLKFMVYLQKENIIDESGMPKERFSAEFPKEGPSILRIQQVVRGDSAAYFCASSPQQDNSGNTIYFGEGSWLTVV.

The CDR3 region is CASSAFPGTVSPLHF. CDR3 bases: TGTGCCAGTAGTGCTTTTCCCGGGACAGTTTCACCCCTCCACTTT. This chain connects TRBV19 to TRBJ1-6; 7 nucleotides line up with TRBD1. Trimming at V came to 5 bases and at J to 9 bases, leaving 10 bases not matched to a gene. The CDR3 is 15 residues long. Germline V gene data show CDR1 as LNHDA and CDR2 as SQIVND (reference sequence).

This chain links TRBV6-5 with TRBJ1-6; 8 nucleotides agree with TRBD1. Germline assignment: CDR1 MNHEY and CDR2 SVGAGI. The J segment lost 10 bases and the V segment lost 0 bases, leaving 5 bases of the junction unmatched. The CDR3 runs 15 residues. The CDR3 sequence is CASSYSQGARSPLHF. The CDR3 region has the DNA TGTGCCAGCAGTTACTCGCAGGGGGCGAGGTCACCCCTCCACTTT.

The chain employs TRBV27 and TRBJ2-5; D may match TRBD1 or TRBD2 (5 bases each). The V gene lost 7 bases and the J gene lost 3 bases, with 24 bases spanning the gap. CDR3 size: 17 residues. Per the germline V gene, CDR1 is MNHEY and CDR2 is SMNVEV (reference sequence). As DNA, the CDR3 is TGTGCCAGCATTCTATCTCTTAACGTGGGGGTTAAAGAGACCCAGTACTTC. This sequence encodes CASILSLNVGVKETQYF.

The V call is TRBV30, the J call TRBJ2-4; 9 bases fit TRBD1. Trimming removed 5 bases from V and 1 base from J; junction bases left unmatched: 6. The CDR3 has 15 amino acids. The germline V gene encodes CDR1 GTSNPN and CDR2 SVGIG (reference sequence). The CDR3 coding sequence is TGTGCCTGGTCGGGACAGGGACCTGCCAAAAACATTCAGTACTTC. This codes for CAWSGQGPAKNIQYF.

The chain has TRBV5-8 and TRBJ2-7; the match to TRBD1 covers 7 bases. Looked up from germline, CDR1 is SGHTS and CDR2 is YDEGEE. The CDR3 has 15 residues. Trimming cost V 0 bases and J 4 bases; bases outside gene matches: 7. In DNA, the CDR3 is TGTGCCAGCAGCTTGGACCGACAGGGTTATTACGAGCAGTACGTC. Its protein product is CASSLDRQGYYEQYV.

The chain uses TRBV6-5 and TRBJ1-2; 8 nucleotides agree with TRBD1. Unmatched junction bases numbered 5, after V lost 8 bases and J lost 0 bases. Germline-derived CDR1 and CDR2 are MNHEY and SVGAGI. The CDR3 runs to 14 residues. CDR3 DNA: TGTGCCAGCCGCCCAGGGGGCCCTAACTATGGCTACACCTTC. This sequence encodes CASRPGGPNYGYTF.

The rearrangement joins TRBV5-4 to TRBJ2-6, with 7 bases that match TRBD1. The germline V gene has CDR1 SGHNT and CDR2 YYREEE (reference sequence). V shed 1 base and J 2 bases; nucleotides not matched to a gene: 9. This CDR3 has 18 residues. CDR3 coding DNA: TGTGCCAGCAGCTTGACAGGGGTCCCCCCTCCTGGGGCCAACGTCCTGACTTTC. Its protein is CASSLTGVPPPGANVLTF.

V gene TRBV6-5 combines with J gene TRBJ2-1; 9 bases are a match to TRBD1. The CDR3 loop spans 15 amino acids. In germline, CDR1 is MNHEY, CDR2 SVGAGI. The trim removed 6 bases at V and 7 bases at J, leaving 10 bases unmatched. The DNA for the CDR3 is TGTGCCAGCAGCAGTACAGGGGGCTTATCAAATGAGCAGTTCTTC. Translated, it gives CASSSTGGLSNEQFF.

CDR3 sequence reads: CASSLVGGSSYEQYV. The CDR3, as DNA: TGTGCCAGCAGCTTAGTTGGGGGAAGCTCCTACGAGCAGTACGTC. The chain couples TRBV11-1 to TRBJ2-7, with D perhaps being TRBD1 or TRBD2 (5 bases each). Germline-derived CDR1 and CDR2 are SGHAT and FQDESV (reference sequence). Trimming removed 1 base at V and 0 bases at J, with 10 bases between. CDR3 length equals 15 residues.

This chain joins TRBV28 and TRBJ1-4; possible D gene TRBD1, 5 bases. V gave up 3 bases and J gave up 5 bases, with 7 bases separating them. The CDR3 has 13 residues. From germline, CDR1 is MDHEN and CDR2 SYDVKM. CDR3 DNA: TGTGCCAGCAGTTTTCGGGGGAATGAAAAACTGTTTTTT. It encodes CASSFRGNEKLFF.

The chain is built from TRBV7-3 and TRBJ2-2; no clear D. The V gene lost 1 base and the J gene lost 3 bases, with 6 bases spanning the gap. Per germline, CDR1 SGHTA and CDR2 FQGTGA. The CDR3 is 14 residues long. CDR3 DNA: TGTGCCAGCAGCTTAAACAGAGACACCGGGGAGCTGTTTTTT. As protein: CASSLNRDTGELFF.

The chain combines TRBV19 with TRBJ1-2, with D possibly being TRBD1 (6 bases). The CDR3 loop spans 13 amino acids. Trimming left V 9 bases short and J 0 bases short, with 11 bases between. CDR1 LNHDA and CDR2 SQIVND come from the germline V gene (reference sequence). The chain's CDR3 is CASSRDTNYGYTF. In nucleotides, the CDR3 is TGTGCCAGCTCCAGGGACACTAACTATGGCTACACCTTC.

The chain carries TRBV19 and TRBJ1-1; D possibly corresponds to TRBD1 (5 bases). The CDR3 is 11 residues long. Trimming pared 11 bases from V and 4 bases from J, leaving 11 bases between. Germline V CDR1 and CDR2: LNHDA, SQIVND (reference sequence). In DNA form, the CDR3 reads TGTGCCTGGCCAAGGGGCACTGAAGCTTTCTTT. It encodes CAWPRGTEAFF.

The CDR3 region is CASSGLAGQEQYF. DNA of the CDR3: TGTGCCAGCAGCGGACTAGCGGGACAAGAGCAGTACTTC. V and J are TRBV12-3 or TRBV12-4 and TRBJ2-7, with 12 positions matching TRBD2. The trim removed 6 bases at V and 7 bases at J, leaving 4 bases unmatched. The CDR3 is made up of 13 amino acids.

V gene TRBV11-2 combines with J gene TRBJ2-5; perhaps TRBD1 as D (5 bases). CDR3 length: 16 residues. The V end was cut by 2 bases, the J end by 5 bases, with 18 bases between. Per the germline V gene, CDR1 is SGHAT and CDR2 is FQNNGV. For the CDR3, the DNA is TGTGCCAGCAGCTTATATGGTGGGAACTCAGGGGAGACCCAGTACTTC. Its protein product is CASSLYGGNSGETQYF. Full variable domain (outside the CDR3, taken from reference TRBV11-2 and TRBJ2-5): EAGVAQSPRYKIIEKRQSVAFWCNPISGHATLYWYQQILGQGPKLLIQFQNNGVVDDSQLPKDRFSAERLKGVDSTLKIQPAKLEDSAVYLCASSLYGGNSGETQYFGPGTRLLVL.